This T cell receptor (beta chain) came from a study of blood T cell repertoires in COVID-19. Overall study: The samples span acute and convalescent COVID-19 from the United States, Italy and Spain. PBMCs, B-cell-depleted T cells, or T cells were the source of the cDNA or gDNA that made up the material.

Per the authors' pipeline: The assay estimated nucleated cells by amplifying reference gene primers. Produced via immunoSEQ multiplex PCR; TCRdb's table is partial and in-frame only. V and J calls and clone size come straight from that table; D and trimming were deduced from the DNA. The table lists 90,000 to 120,000 clones, approximately 91% of them singletons. V shed 0 bases and J shed 6 bases, with 13 bases lying between them. The germline V gene has CDR1 LGHNT and CDR2 FRNRAP. This CDR3 has 15 residues. The sequenced sample consisted of peripheral blood. V usage is TRBV12-5 and J usage is TRBJ2-3, with D maybe TRBD1 (5 bases). The TCR sequence derives from a man between 60 and 70 years old with acute or convalescent COVID-19. The chain's CDR3 is CASGLVQGTGDTQYF. The CDR3, as DNA: TGTGCTAGTGGTTTGGTTCAGGGCACTGGGGATACGCAGTATTTT.